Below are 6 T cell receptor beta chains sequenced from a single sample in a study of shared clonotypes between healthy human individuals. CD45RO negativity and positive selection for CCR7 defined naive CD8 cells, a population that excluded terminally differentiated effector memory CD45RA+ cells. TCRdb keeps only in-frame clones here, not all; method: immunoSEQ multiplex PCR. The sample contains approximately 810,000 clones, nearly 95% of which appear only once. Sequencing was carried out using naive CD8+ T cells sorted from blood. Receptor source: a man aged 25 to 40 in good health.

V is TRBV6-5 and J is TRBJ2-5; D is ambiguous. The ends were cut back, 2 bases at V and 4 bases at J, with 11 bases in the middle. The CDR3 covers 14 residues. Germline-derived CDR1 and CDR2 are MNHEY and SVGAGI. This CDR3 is CASSYDQRPETQYF. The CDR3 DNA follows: TGTGCCAGCAGTTACGACCAGAGACCAGAGACCCAGTACTTC.

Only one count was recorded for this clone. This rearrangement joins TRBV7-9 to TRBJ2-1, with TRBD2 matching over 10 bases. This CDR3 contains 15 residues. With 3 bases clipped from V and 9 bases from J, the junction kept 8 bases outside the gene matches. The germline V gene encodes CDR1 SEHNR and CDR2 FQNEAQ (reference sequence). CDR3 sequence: CASSLAAGGLSEQFF. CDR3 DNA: TGTGCCAGCAGCTTGGCAGCGGGAGGGTTGAGTGAGCAGTTCTTC.

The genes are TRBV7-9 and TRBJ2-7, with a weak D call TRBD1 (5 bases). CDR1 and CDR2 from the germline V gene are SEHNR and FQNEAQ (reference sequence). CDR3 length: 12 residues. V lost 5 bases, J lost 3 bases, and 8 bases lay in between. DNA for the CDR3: TGTGCCAGCAGCAGAAGGGGCTACGAGCAGTACTTC. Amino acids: CASSRRGYEQYF.

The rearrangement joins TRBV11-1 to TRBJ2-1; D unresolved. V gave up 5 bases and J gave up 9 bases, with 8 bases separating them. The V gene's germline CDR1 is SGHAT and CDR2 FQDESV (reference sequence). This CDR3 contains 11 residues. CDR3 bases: TGTGCCAGCAGCCTGATGAGTGAGCAGTTCTTC. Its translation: CASSLMSEQFF.

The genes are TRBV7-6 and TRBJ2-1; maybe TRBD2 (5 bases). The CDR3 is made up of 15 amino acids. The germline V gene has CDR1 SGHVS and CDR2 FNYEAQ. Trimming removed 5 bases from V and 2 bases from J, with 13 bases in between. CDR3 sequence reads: CASSANSEPYNEQFF. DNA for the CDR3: TGTGCCAGCAGCGCCAATAGCGAGCCCTACAATGAGCAGTTCTTC.

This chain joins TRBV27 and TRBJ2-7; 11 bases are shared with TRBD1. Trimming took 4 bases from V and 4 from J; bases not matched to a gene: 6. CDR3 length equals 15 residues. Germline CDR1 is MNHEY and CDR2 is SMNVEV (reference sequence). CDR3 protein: CASSSTDRGPYEQYF. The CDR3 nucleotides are TGTGCCAGCAGTTCAACGGACAGGGGGCCTTACGAGCAGTACTTC.